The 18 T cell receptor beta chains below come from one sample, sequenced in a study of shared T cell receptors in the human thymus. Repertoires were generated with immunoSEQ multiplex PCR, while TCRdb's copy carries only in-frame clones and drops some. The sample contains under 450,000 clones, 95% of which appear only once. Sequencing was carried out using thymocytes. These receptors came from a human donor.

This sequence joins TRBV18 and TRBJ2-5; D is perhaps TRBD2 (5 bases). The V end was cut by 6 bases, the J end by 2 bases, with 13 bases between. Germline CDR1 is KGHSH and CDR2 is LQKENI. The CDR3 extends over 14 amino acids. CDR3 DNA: TGTGCCAGCTCCCGGCCGGGAACTCAAGAGACCCAGTACTTC. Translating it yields CASSRPGTQETQYF.

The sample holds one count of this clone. The CDR3 protein is CASSHRLAPIYEQYF. In DNA, the CDR3 is TGTGCCAGCAGCCACAGACTAGCCCCGATCTACGAGCAGTACTTC. The chain is built from TRBV28 and TRBJ2-7; 7 bases line up with TRBD2. The CDR3 totals 15 residues. V shed 6 bases and J 3 bases; nucleotides not matched to a gene: 11. In germline, CDR1 is MDHEN, CDR2 SYDVKM.

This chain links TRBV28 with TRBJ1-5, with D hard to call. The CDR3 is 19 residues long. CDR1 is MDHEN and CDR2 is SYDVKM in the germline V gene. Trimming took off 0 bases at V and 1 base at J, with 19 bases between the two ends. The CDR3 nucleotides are TGTGCCAGCAGTTTATGCACAGCGCAGGAACCAGGCAGCAATCAGCCCCAGCATTTT. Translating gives CASSLCTAQEPGSNQPQHF.

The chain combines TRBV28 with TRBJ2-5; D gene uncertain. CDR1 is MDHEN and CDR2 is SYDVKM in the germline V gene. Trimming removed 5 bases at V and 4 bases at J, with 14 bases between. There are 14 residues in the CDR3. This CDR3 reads CASSTAEYRETQYF. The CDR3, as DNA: TGTGCCAGCAGTACCGCGGAATATAGAGAGACCCAGTACTTC. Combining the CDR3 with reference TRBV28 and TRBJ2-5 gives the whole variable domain DVKVTQSSRYLVKRTGEKVFLECVQDMDHENMFWYRQDPGLGLRLIYFSYDVKMKEKGDIPEGYSVSREKKERFSLILESASTNQTSMYLCASSTAEYRETQYFGPGTRLLVL.

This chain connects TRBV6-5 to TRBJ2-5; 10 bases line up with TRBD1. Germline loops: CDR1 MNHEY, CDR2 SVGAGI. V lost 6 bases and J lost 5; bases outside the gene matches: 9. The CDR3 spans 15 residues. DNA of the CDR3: TGTGCCAGCAGATCTGACAGGGGGCTGGGGGAGACCCAGTACTTC. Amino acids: CASRSDRGLGETQYF.

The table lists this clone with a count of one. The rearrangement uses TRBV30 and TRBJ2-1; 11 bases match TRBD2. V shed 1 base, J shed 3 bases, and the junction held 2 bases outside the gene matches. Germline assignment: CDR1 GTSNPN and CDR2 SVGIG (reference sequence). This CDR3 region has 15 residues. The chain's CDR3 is CAWSGGTSGYNEQFF. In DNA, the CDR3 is TGTGCCTGGAGTGGGGGGACTAGCGGCTACAATGAGCAGTTCTTC.

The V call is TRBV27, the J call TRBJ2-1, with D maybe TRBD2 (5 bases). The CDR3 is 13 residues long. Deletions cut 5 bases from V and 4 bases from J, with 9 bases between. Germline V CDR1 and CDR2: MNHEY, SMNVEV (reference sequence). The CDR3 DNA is TGTGCCAGCAGTCCCGGGATATACAATGAGCAGTTCTTC. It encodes CASSPGIYNEQFF.

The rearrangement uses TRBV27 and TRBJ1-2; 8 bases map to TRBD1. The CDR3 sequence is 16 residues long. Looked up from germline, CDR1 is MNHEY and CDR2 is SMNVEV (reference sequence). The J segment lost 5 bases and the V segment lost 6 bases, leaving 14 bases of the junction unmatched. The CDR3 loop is CASSSTAAGQAYGYTF. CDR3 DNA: TGTGCCAGCAGCTCCACGGCTGCGGGACAGGCATATGGCTACACCTTC.

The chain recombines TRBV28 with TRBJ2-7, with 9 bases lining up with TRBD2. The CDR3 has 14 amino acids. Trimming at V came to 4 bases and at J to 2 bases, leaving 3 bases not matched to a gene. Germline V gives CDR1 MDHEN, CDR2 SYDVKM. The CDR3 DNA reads TGTGCCAGCAGTTCCCGGACTAGCGCCTACGAGCAGTACTTC. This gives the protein CASSSRTSAYEQYF.

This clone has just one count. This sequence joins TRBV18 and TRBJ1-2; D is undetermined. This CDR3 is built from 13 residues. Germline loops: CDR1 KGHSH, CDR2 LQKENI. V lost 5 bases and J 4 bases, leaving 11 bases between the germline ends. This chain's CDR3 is CASSSPQVYGYTF. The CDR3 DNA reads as TGTGCCAGCTCATCCCCCCAGGTCTATGGCTACACCTTC.

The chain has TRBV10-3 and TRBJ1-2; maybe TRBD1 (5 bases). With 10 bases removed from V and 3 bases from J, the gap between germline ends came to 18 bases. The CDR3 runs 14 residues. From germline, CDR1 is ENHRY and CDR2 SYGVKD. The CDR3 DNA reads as TGTGCCAGCCGAACCTGCAGGGATTACTATGGCTACACCTTC. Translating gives CASRTCRDYYGYTF.

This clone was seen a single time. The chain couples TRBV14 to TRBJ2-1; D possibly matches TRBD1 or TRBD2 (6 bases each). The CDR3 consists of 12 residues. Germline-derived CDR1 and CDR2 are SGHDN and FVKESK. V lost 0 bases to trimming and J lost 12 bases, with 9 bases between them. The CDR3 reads CASSQEKGGQFF. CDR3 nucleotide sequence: TGTGCCAGCAGCCAAGAGAAGGGGGGGCAGTTCTTC.

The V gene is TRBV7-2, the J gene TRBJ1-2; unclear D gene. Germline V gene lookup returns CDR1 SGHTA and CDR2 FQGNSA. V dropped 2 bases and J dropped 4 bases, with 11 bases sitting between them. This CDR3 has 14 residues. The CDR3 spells CASSLPSWGYGYTF. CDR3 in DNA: TGTGCCAGCAGCTTACCCTCGTGGGGCTATGGCTACACCTTC.

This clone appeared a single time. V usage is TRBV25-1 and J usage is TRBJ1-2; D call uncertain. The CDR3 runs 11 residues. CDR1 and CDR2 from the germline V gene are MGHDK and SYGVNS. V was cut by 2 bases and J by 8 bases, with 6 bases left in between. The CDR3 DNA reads TGTGCCAGCAGTGAAACCGGGGGCTACACCTTC. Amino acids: CASSETGGYTF.

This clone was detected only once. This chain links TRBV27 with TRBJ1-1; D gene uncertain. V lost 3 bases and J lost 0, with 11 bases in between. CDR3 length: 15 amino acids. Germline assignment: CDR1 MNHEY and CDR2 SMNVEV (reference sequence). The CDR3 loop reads CASSLASKLNTEAFF. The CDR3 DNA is TGTGCCAGCAGTTTGGCTTCTAAACTGAACACTGAAGCTTTCTTT.

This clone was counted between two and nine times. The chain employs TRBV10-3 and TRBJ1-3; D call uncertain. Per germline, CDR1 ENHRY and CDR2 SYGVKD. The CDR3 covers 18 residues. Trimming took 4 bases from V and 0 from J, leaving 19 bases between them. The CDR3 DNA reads TGTGCCATCAGTGCCCGGGGTCTGAGGGCTAACTCTGGAAACACCATATATTTT. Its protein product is CAISARGLRANSGNTIYF.

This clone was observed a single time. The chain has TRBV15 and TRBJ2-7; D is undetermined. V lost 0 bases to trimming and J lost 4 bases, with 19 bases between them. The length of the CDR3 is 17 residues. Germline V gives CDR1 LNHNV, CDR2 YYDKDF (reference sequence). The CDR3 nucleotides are TGTGCCACCAGCAGAGATAAAGTAGGTCTAAGGCCTTACGAGCAGTACTTC. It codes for CATSRDKVGLRPYEQYF.

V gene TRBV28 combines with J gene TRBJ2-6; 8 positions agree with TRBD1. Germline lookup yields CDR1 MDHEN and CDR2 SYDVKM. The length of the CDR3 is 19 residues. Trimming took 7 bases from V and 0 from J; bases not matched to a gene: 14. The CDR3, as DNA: TGTGCCAGCACCCCCGATGCGGACAGGGCCGACTCTGGGGCCAACGTCCTGACTTTC. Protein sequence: CASTPDADRADSGANVLTF.